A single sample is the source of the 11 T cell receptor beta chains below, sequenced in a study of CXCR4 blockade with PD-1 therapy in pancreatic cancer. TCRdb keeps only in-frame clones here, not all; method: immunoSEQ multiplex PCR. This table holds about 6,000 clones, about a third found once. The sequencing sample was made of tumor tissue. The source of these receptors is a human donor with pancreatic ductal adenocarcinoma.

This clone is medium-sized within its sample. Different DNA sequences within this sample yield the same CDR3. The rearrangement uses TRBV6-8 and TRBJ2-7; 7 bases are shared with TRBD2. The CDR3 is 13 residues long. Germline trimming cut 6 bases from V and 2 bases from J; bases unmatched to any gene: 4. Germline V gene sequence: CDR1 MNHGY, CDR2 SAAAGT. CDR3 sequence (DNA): TGTGCCAGCAGCGCCGGGACTACCTACGAGCAGTACTTC. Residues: CASSAGTTYEQYF.

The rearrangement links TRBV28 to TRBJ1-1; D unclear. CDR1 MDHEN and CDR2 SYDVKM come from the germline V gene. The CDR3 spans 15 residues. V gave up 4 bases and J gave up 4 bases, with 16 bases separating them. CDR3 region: CASSSPMWEVTEAFF. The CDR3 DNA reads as TGTGCCAGCAGTTCCCCGATGTGGGAGGTCACTGAAGCTTTCTTT. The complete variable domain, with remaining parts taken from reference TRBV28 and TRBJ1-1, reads DVKVTQSSRYLVKRTGEKVFLECVQDMDHENMFWYRQDPGLGLRLIYFSYDVKMKEKGDIPEGYSVSREKKERFSLILESASTNQTSMYLCASSSPMWEVTEAFFGQGTRLTVV.

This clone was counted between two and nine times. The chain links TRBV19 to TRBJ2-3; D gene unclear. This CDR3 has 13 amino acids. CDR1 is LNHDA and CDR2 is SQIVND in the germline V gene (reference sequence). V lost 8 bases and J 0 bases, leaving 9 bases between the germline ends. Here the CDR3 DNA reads TGTGCCAGTCGTGCGGCTAGCACAGATACGCAGTATTTT. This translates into CASRAASTDTQYF.

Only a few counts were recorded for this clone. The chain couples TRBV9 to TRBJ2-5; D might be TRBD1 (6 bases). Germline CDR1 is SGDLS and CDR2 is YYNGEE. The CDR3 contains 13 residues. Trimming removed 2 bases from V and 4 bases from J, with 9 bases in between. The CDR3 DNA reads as TGTGCCAGCAGCGTCAGGGGTGGAGAGACCCAGTACTTC. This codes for CASSVRGGETQYF.

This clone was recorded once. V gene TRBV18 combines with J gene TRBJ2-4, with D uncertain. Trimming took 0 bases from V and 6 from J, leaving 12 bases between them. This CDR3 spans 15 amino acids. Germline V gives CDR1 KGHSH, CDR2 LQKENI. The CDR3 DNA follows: TGTGCCAGCTCACCACCGCCCGGGTTGGGAAACATTCAGTACTTC. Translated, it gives CASSPPPGLGNIQYF.

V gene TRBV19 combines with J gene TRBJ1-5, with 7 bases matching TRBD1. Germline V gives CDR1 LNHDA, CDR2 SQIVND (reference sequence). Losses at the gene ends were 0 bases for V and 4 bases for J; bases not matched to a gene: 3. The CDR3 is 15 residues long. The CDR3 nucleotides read TGTGCCAGTAGTATAGAGGACAGGCTTAATCAGCCCCAGCATTTT. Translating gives CASSIEDRLNQPQHF.

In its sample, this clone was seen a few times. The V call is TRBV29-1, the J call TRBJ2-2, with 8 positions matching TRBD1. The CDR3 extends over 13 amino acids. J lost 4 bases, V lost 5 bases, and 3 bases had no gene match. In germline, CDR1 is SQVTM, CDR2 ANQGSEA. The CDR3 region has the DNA TGCAGCGTTAGGACAGGGACCACCGGGGAGCTGTTTTTT. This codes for CSVRTGTTGELFF.

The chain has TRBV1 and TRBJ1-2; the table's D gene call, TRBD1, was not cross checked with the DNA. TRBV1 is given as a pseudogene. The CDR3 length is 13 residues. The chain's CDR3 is CASSQQQGYGYTF. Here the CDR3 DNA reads TGCGCCAGCAGCCAACAGCAGGGATATGGCTACACCTTC.

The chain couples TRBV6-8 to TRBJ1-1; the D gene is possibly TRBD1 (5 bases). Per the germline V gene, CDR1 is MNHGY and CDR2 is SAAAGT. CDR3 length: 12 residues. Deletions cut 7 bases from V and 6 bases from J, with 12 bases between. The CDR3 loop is CASTEQGAEAFF. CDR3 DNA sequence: TGTGCCAGCACCGAACAAGGGGCTGAAGCTTTCTTT.

The CDR3 DNA reads as TGTGCCAGCAGTCCCGTTTCCGGGAGGGGGGGAGATACGCAGTATTTT. It codes for CASSPVSGRGGDTQYF. V and J are TRBV28 and TRBJ2-3, with 8 nucleotides matching TRBD2. Germline CDR1 reads MDHEN; CDR2 reads SYDVKM. CDR3 length: 16 amino acids. The V segment lost 5 bases and the J segment 5 bases; nucleotides outside the gene matches: 12.

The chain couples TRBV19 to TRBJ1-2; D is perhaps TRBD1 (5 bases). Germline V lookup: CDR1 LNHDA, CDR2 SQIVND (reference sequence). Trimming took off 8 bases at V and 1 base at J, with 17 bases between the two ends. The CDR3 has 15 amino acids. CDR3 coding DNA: TGTGCCAGTCGGGCCACCGGGACGGTTAACTATGGCTACACCTTC. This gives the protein CASRATGTVNYGYTF.